Shown below are 6 T cell receptor beta chains from a single sample sequenced in a study of cytomegalovirus exposure and HLA in healthy donors. Vbeta (60) and Jbeta (13) primers were used in the PCR. TCRdb's table, derived via immunoSEQ multiplex PCR, lists solely in-frame clones and lacks some. In the table there are approximately 110,000 clones, around 78% of which are singletons. What was sequenced was PBMCs. The receptors derive from a man in his forties in good health and CMV-seronegative.

The rearrangement joins TRBV19 to TRBJ2-7, with no clear D. The CDR3 spans 14 residues. Trimming stripped 7 bases from V and 3 bases from J, with 16 bases between. CDR1 is LNHDA, CDR2 SQIVND, per germline (reference sequence). The CDR3 loop is CASTSNSPYYEQYF. As DNA, the CDR3 is TGTGCCAGTACTAGTAACTCGCCCTACTACGAGCAGTACTTC.

This sequence joins TRBV9 and TRBJ1-2, with 7 bases fitting TRBD1. The V gene's germline CDR1 is SGDLS and CDR2 YYNGEE. V trimming: 0 bases; J trimming: 8 bases; junction bases outside the gene matches: 7. The length of the CDR3 is 14 residues. CDR3 residues: CASSVVGQAGGYTF. Here the CDR3 DNA reads TGTGCCAGCAGCGTAGTAGGACAGGCGGGAGGCTACACCTTC.

The chain combines TRBV5-8 with TRBJ2-5, with 8 bases fitting TRBD1. The CDR3 extends over 14 amino acids. With 4 bases clipped from V and 2 bases from J, the junction kept 4 bases outside the gene matches. Looked up from germline, CDR1 is SGHTS and CDR2 is YDEGEE. For the CDR3, the DNA is TGTGCCAGCAGCCATCGGACAGGGCAAGAGACCCAGTACTTC. This sequence encodes CASSHRTGQETQYF.

J is TRBJ1-6 and V is TRBV5-1, with D unresolved. Germline CDR1 SGHRS, CDR2 YFSETQ. This CDR3 is 15 amino acids long. The ends were cut back, 0 bases at V and 10 bases at J, with 14 bases in the middle. The CDR3 DNA reads as TGCGCCAGCAGCTTGGAGCCCAGGCTGTACTCACCCCTCCACTTT. Encoded protein: CASSLEPRLYSPLHF.

The chain links TRBV4-1 to TRBJ2-7; D call uncertain. In germline, CDR1 is MGHRA, CDR2 YSYEKL. Trimming removed 0 bases from V and 7 bases from J, with 22 bases in between. CDR3 length: 17 amino acids. The CDR3 spells CASSQDNRIGGYWEQYF. CDR3 nucleotide sequence: TGCGCCAGCAGCCAAGATAATAGAATTGGCGGCTACTGGGAGCAGTACTTC.

The CDR3 bases are TGTGCCACCAGCAGAGGTATGGAGGGGAGGGGAGCTTTCTTT. Its translation: CATSRGMEGRGAFF. The chain is built from TRBV15 and TRBJ1-1, with a tentative D call TRBD1 (5 bases). The CDR3 has 14 amino acids. V was pared by 1 base and J by 10 bases, with 16 bases between. The germline gives CDR1 LNHNV, CDR2 YYDKDF (reference sequence).